This T cell receptor (beta chain) was sequenced in a study of early T cells in non-severe SARS-CoV-2 infection. TCRdb independently ran MiXCR on the 5' RACE reads; one entry per CDR3 protein. In the table there are about 90,000 distinct CDR3 sequences, approximately 12% of which are singletons. This clonotype occurred a few times. Germline CDR1 reads SGHRS; CDR2 reads YFSETQ. Trimming removed 3 bases from V and 5 bases from J, with 11 bases in between. The CDR3 contains 13 residues. The origin of this receptor is an adult who was a healthcare worker with PCR-confirmed SARS-CoV-2 infection or an uninfected control (not recorded which). The sequencing used whole blood, collected at baseline. This chain connects TRBV5-1 to TRBJ1-1; no reliable D call. CDR3 sequence: CASSYLLGTEAFF. As DNA, the CDR3 is TGCGCCAGCAGCTACCTCTTGGGGACTGAAGCTTTCTTT.